This T cell receptor beta chain was documented in a study of shared clonotypes between healthy human individuals. The CDR3 totals 15 residues. Unmatched junction bases numbered 5, after V lost 4 bases and J lost 1 base. The V gene's germline CDR1 is MGHRA and CDR2 YSYEKL. Assay: immunoSEQ multiplex PCR; the TCRdb copy retains only in-frame clones and omits some. Altogether 550,000 to 600,000 clones are present, 70% to 80% being singletons, with the ten largest covering approximately 12%. This TCR came from a middle-aged woman in good health. Some clones in this sample may be carry-over from other donors' samples. Specimen: PBMCs. The V and J genes are TRBV4-1 and TRBJ1-1; TRBD1 matches at 8 bases. The CDR3 is CASSPGQGPNTEAFF. The CDR3 nucleotides read TGCGCCAGCAGCCCCGGACAGGGACCGAACACTGAAGCTTTCTTT.